The rows below give T cell receptor beta chains drawn from one sample of a study of blood T cell repertoires in COVID-19. Produced via immunoSEQ multiplex PCR; TCRdb's table is partial and in-frame only. The table has tens of thousands of clones, around 91% seen once. Sequences were obtained from peripheral blood. These receptors were obtained from a woman in her 50s in a cohort sampled during active COVID-19. CDR3s include the opening cysteine and the closing phenylalanine or tryptophan. D genes are given only for firm matches. Not every row has a clone size; where given, it reads once, few, many or a size class.

V	J	D	size	CDR3	DNA
TRBV6-6	TRBJ2-3	TRBD1	NA	CASSSGTGTTDTQYF	TGTGCCAGCAGTAGTGGGACAGGGACAACAGATACGCAGTATTTT
TRBV2	TRBJ2-4	TRBD1	NA	CASSRDREGKNIQYF	TGTGCCAGCAGTCGGGACAGGGAGGGCAAAAACATTCAGTACTTC
TRBV19	TRBJ2-6	TRBD1	NA	CASSIRRQGGAGANVLTF	TGTGCCAGTAGTATACGGCGACAGGGGGGGGCTGGGGCCAACGTCCTGACTTTC
TRBV6-5	TRBJ2-2	NA	NA	CASRKPDTGELFF	TGTGCCAGCCGAAAGCCGGACACCGGGGAGCTGTTTTTT
TRBV6-1	TRBJ1-6	NA	NA	CASSDGGVDSPLHF	TGTGCCAGCAGTGACGGAGGGGTGGATTCACCCCTCCACTTT
TRBV1	TRBJ1-2	NA	NA	CTSSQVIRTGACVYGYTF	TGCACCAGCAGCCAAGTCATTCGGACAGGGGCTTGTGTCTATGGCTACACCTTC
TRBV11-2	TRBJ2-1	NA	once	CASSFGVSYNEQFF	TGTGCCAGCAGCTTCGGGGTTTCCTACAATGAGCAGTTCTTC
TRBV6-2/TRBV6-3	TRBJ1-4	NA	NA	CASSYVDSGEKLFF	TGTGCCAGCAGTTACGTGGATTCGGGTGAAAAACTGTTTTTT
TRBV4-1	TRBJ2-7	NA	NA	CASSQQSQGIAYEQYF	TGCGCCAGCAGCCAACAGAGCCAGGGGATTGCCTACGAGCAGTACTTC
TRBV6-5	TRBJ2-7	TRBD1	few	CASRAGTEYEQYF	TGTGCCAGCAGGGCCGGGACAGAATACGAGCAGTACTTC